The clone carrying this T cell receptor beta chain has just one count. The antigen remains undetermined. This entry belongs to a study of T cell responses to AZD1222 COVID-19 vaccine. For the study at large: Second-dose schedules of about 4 or about 12 weeks were combined. Study conclusions and caveats: In all cases, repertoires were sampled only after the peak T cell response. White British donors predominated, females outnumbered males, and clonal diversity was possibly underestimated. Compared with day 0, the breadth and depth of the Spike-specific TCR repertoire rose significantly after two doses of AZD1222.

TCRdb's table, derived via immunoSEQ multiplex PCR, lists solely in-frame clones and lacks some. This table holds over 150,000 clones, less than 90% found once. The CDR3 is 15 residues long. The germline gives CDR1 SGDLS, CDR2 YYNGEE. With 0 bases removed from V and 7 bases from J, the gap between germline ends came to 13 bases. The sequence derives from an adult in good health. This chain links TRBV9 with TRBJ1-4; D might be TRBD1 (6 bases). Sequenced material: peripheral blood, taken on day 0 of AZD1222 vaccination. The CDR3 bases are TGTGCCAGCAGCGTAGCGGGGGGCGAGGGTGAAAAACTGTTTTTT. Its translation is CASSVAGGEGEKLFF. Filled out from reference TRBV9 and TRBJ1-4, the complete variable domain reads DSGVTQTPKHLITATGQRVTLRCSPRSGDLSVYWYQQSLDQGLQFLIQYYNGEERAKGNILERFSAQQFPDLHSELNLSSLELGDSALYFCASSVAGGEGEKLFFGSGTQLSVL.